This T cell receptor (beta chain) derives from a study of cytomegalovirus exposure and HLA in healthy donors. For this clone: Antigen: not known.

Whole-study findings and limits: A later analysis reportedly found that, within productive TCRs, an Asian-associated ancestry cluster had fewer N-insertions than the mean observed across the roughly 730 donors.

Germline V gene sequence: CDR1 MGHRA, CDR2 YSYEKL. Trimming cost V 0 bases and J 3 bases; bases outside gene matches: 4. This CDR3 spans 16 amino acids. The PCR ran on 60 Vbeta and 13 Jbeta primers. Authors' methods: Among the unique TCR beta chains that a later analysis counted, about 81 million in all, roughly 10 million were shared. TCRdb keeps only in-frame clones here, not all; method: immunoSEQ multiplex PCR. D and trimming were read from the DNA, whereas the V and J calls and clone size are those reported in that table. The repertoire table contains 130,000 or so clones. Input material: PBMCs. The sequence came from a woman aged 18-29 years in good health and CMV-seronegative. The gene calls are TRBV4-1 and TRBJ2-2, with TRBD2 identical over 7 bases. As DNA, the CDR3 is TGCGCCAGCAGCCAAGATCGGGGGGACCACACCGGGGAGCTGTTTTTT. Amino acids: CASSQDRGDHTGELFF.